The 21 T cell receptor beta chains below come from one sample, sequenced in a study of OX40 agonist ivuxolimab in advanced cancers. Method: immunoSEQ multiplex PCR; TCRdb's copy keeps in-frame clones and lacks some. The repertoire has 95,000 to 110,000 clones, approximately 89% of them found once; the top ten carry 1% to 1.5%. The sequenced sample was CD4+ or CD8+ T cells sorted from blood, obtained in a trial of the OX40 agonist ivuxolimab. The receptor set was obtained from an adult with an advanced solid tumor such as melanoma, head and neck, liver or kidney cancer.

The V gene is TRBV5-1, the J gene TRBJ2-5; a weak D match, TRBD1 (5 bases). The J call may be mistaken, given a closer DNA end match to TRBJ2-7. CDR3 length equals 14 residues. The germline CDR1 and CDR2 sequences are SGHRS and YFSETQ. The CDR3 loop reads CASSLGDSSYEQYF. CDR3 sequence (DNA): TGCGCCAGCAGCTTGGGCGACAGCTCCTACGAGCAGTACTTC.

The V and J genes are TRBV30 and TRBJ2-7; D is tentatively TRBD1 or TRBD2 (5 bases each). The CDR3 is made up of 13 amino acids. Between the trimmed V and J ends, which lost 1 base and 0 bases, there was a span of 7 bases. In germline, CDR1 is GTSNPN, CDR2 SVGIG (reference sequence). CDR3 DNA sequence: TGTGCCTGGAGTGACGGGGCCTCCTACGAGCAGTACTTC. The encoded protein is CAWSDGASYEQYF.

This clone was seen only once. The V and J genes are TRBV14 and TRBJ2-1; D ambiguous. The V gene's germline CDR1 is SGHDN and CDR2 FVKESK. The CDR3 totals 11 residues. V gave up 5 bases and J gave up 13 bases, with 12 bases separating them. Here the CDR3 DNA reads TGTGCCAGCAGCATAACAGCCTTCCAGTTCTTC. Translation gives CASSITAFQFF.

V and J are TRBV30 and TRBJ1-1; no clear D gene. The V end lost 0 bases, the J end lost 3 bases, and 5 bases lay between the germline ends. Per germline, CDR1 GTSNPN and CDR2 SVGIG (reference sequence). CDR3 length: 12 amino acids. CDR3 nucleotides: TGTGCCTGGAGTGTACGCTACACTGAAGCTTTCTTT. Translation: CAWSVRYTEAFF.

The CDR3 DNA reads as TGTGCCAGTAGAAAATGGGGCGGGAACTCCTACGAGCAGTACTTC. It codes for CASRKWGGNSYEQYF. The rearrangement joins TRBV19 to TRBJ2-7; D may be TRBD2 (6 bases). V lost 6 bases and J lost 0, with 15 bases in between. The CDR3 has 15 residues. Per the germline V gene, CDR1 is LNHDA and CDR2 is SQIVND (reference sequence).

This clone was recorded once. The CDR3 loop is CASSYLIGGTEAFF. The CDR3 DNA sequence: TGTGCCAGCAGTTACTTGATAGGGGGAACTGAAGCTTTCTTT. The V call is TRBV6-5, the J call TRBJ1-1, with a tentative D call TRBD1 (6 bases). V was cut by 1 base and J by 5 bases, with 11 bases left in between. Germline-derived CDR1 and CDR2 are MNHEY and SVGAGI. This CDR3 is built from 14 residues.

The gene calls are TRBV6-4 and TRBJ2-7; weak D call: TRBD1 (5 bases). Germline CDR1 MRHNA, CDR2 SNTAGT. This CDR3 spans 15 amino acids. V dropped 0 bases and J dropped 7 bases, with 16 bases sitting between them. The chain's CDR3 is CASSDSSRAVGEQYF. The DNA for the CDR3 is TGTGCCAGCAGTGACTCTAGCAGGGCCGTAGGGGAGCAGTACTTC.

With regard to this clone: One end of the junction fails to match germline, which may point to a read error. The rearrangement links TRBV6-1 to TRBJ1-5; perhaps TRBD1 as D (5 bases). The CDR3 has 14 residues. The V gene's germline CDR1 is MNHNS and CDR2 SASEGT. CDR3 protein: CASSEVGGDQPQHF. The CDR3, as DNA: TGTGCCAGCAGCGAAGTGGGGGGTGATCAGCCCCAGCATTTT.

The chain employs TRBV28 and TRBJ1-2; maybe TRBD1 (6 bases). V lost 3 bases to trimming and J lost 8 bases, with 22 bases between them. CDR1 and CDR2 from the germline V gene are MDHEN and SYDVKM. The CDR3 extends over 16 amino acids. The CDR3 coding sequence is TGTGCCAGCAGTTTGACCCCCCTACAGGGAGTGGAGGGCTACACCTTC. It codes for CASSLTPLQGVEGYTF.

The gene calls are TRBV9 and TRBJ2-1; no reliable D call. The V end was cut by 0 bases, the J end by 9 bases, with 13 bases between. Germline V lookup: CDR1 SGDLS, CDR2 YYNGEE. The CDR3 has 14 amino acids. CDR3 region: CASSVAIASAEQFF. The CDR3 DNA reads TGTGCCAGCAGCGTAGCGATAGCTTCGGCTGAGCAGTTCTTC.

The chain combines TRBV29-1 with TRBJ1-1; no reliable D call. CDR3 length equals 14 residues. From germline, CDR1 is SQVTM and CDR2 ANQGSEA. The ends were cut back, 1 base at V and 1 base at J, with 10 bases in the middle. This chain's CDR3 is CSVEGGPQNTEAFF. CDR3 coding DNA: TGCAGCGTTGAAGGAGGACCCCAGAACACTGAAGCTTTCTTT. Full variable domain (remainder filled in from reference TRBV29-1 and TRBJ1-1): SAVISQKPSRDICQRGTSLTIQCQVDSQVTMMFWYRQQPGQSLTLIATANQGSEATYESGFVIDKFPISRPNLTFSTLTVSNMSPEDSSIYLCSVEGGPQNTEAFFGQGTRLTVV.

The genes are TRBV9 and TRBJ2-7, with D possibly matching TRBD1 (5 bases). The V gene lost 0 bases and the J gene lost 0 bases, with 13 bases spanning the gap. Germline loops: CDR1 SGDLS, CDR2 YYNGEE. This CDR3 comprises 16 residues. CDR3: CASSVGGSSSSYEQYF. CDR3 bases: TGTGCCAGCAGCGTAGGGGGCAGCTCAAGCTCCTACGAGCAGTACTTC.

The CDR3: CASKEETQYF. The CDR3 region has the DNA TGCGCCAGCAAAGAAGAGACCCAGTACTTC. This chain links TRBV10-2 with TRBJ2-5; D uncertain. Germline CDR1 reads WSHSY; CDR2 reads SAAADI. The V end was cut by 7 bases, the J end by 3 bases, with 3 bases between. The CDR3 consists of 10 residues.

This clone was seen a single time. The gene calls are TRBV5-1 and TRBJ1-1, with D hard to call. Looked up from germline, CDR1 is SGHRS and CDR2 is YFSETQ. The V and J ends lost 0 bases and 2 bases respectively, with 8 bases between them. This CDR3 is built from 14 residues. This chain's CDR3 is CASSLERGNTEAFF. The CDR3, as DNA: TGCGCCAGCAGCTTGGAACGGGGAAACACTGAAGCTTTCTTT.

This chain joins TRBV7-2 and TRBJ1-5, with D maybe TRBD1 (5 bases). Germline CDR1 SGHTA, CDR2 FQGNSA. V was shortened by 3 bases and J by 2 bases, with 11 bases between the two germline ends. The CDR3 sequence is 15 residues long. CDR3 nucleotides: TGTGCCAGCAGCTTTACGGGGGTAGGCAATCAGCCCCAGCATTTT. The encoded protein is CASSFTGVGNQPQHF.

This clone was detected only once. The chain is built from TRBV5-6 and TRBJ1-1, with D possibly being TRBD1 (6 bases). Germline V gene data show CDR1 as SGHDT and CDR2 as YYEEEE. Trimming removed 0 bases from V and 4 bases from J, with 13 bases in between. CDR3 length: 15 amino acids. The CDR3 nucleotides read TGTGCCAGCAGCTTGGCGTTCGGGGGCGGCACTGAAGCTTTCTTT. This codes for CASSLAFGGGTEAFF. Full variable domain (rest looked up from reference TRBV5-6 and TRBJ1-1): DAGVTQSPTHLIKTRGQQVTLRCSPKSGHDTVSWYQQALGQGPQFIFQYYEEEERQRGNFPDRFSGHQFPNYSSELNVNALLLGDSALYLCASSLAFGGGTEAFFGQGTRLTVV.

The V gene is TRBV7-2, the J gene TRBJ1-2; the match to TRBD1 covers 9 bases. Per germline, CDR1 SGHTA and CDR2 FQGNSA. Unmatched junction bases numbered 13, after V lost 5 bases and J lost 3 bases. The CDR3 is 17 amino acids. This chain's CDR3 is CASSPSGGQGTYYGYTF. The CDR3 region has the DNA TGTGCCAGCAGCCCGAGCGGTGGACAGGGGACGTACTATGGCTACACCTTC. Looking up the rest from reference TRBV7-2 and TRBJ1-2 gives the full variable domain: GAGVSQSPSNKVTEKGKDVELRCDPISGHTALYWYRQSLGQGLEFLIYFQGNSAPDKSGLPSDRFSAERTGGSVSTLTIQRTQQEDSAVYLCASSPSGGQGTYYGYTFGSGTRLTVV.

The rearrangement uses TRBV29-1 and TRBJ2-1; D possibly corresponds to TRBD1 (7 bases). The CDR3 has 16 amino acids. Trimming cost V 4 bases and J 5 bases, with 21 bases left between them. Germline V gene data show CDR1 as SQVTM and CDR2 as ANQGSEA. CDR3 protein: CSVARGGTDRNNEQFF. CDR3 sequence (DNA): TGCAGCGTTGCCCGAGGAGGGACAGATAGAAACAATGAGCAGTTCTTC.

The V call is TRBV7-9, the J call TRBJ2-1; D gene uncertain. The CDR3 is 14 residues long. Between the trimmed V and J ends, which lost 1 base and 3 bases, there was a span of 7 bases. Germline-derived CDR1 and CDR2 are SEHNR and FQNEAQ (reference sequence). The CDR3 DNA is TGTGCCAGCAGCTTAGGGGTCCTCTACAATGAGCAGTTCTTC. Amino acids: CASSLGVLYNEQFF.

The CDR3 spells CASSSGQPGNTIYF. The CDR3 bases are TGCGCCAGCAGCTCCGGACAGCCTGGAAACACCATATATTTT. V and J are TRBV5-1 and TRBJ1-3; D may be TRBD1 (6 bases). V was clipped by 3 bases and J by 2 bases, with 9 bases between them. There are 14 residues in the CDR3. The germline CDR1 and CDR2 sequences are SGHRS and YFSETQ.

The chain combines TRBV7-2 with TRBJ2-5; D may correspond to TRBD1 or TRBD2 (6 bases each). The CDR3 has 16 residues. The germline gives CDR1 SGHTA, CDR2 FQGNSA. Trimming removed 5 bases from V and 0 bases from J, with 16 bases in between. CDR3: CASSPTGASYQETQYF. The CDR3 DNA sequence: TGTGCCAGCAGCCCGACGGGGGCCTCGTACCAAGAGACCCAGTACTTC.